Given below is one T cell receptor (beta chain) in context. Germline CDR1 is SGHTA and CDR2 is FQGNSA. This CDR3 has 14 residues. V was pared by 4 bases and J by 2 bases, with 12 bases between. This sample is part of a study of T cell responses to AZD1222 COVID-19 vaccine. Libraries were prepared by immunoSEQ multiplex PCR; TCRdb keeps only in-frame clonotypes and omits some of them. The table includes under 200,000 clones, 85% to 90% detected once. The V and J genes are TRBV7-2 and TRBJ2-7; the D is unclear. This TCR came from an adult who received the AZD1222 COVID-19 vaccine. Material: peripheral blood, obtained 28 days after the second AZD1222 dose. The CDR3 DNA reads TGTGCCAGCAGCTACCTCGGTCTAACCTACGAGCAGTACTTC. Its translation is CASSYLGLTYEQYF.